These 23 T cell receptor beta chains originate from one sample sequenced in a study of T cells in Graves' hyperthyroidism and ophthalmopathy. The source material, RNA transcripts, was used to amplify TCR beta CDR3 regions. The HTBI set primed first-round TCR CDR3 RT-PCR. One entry per CDR3 protein results from TCRdb running MiXCR on the multiplex PCR reads. The top ten clones hold around 15% of a sample with fewer than 350,000 distinct CDR3 sequences, 15% to 20% of them seen once. The sample consisted of blood. The receptors shown here come from a woman between 40 and 55 years old with Graves' ophthalmopathy.

The sample holds many counts of this clonotype. The gene calls are TRBV28 and TRBJ1-1, with D perhaps TRBD1 (5 bases). Deletions cut 6 bases from V and 4 bases from J, with 15 bases between. Germline loops: CDR1 MDHEN, CDR2 SYDVKM. This CDR3 has 14 amino acids. CDR3 protein: CASSWGGVGTEAFF. The DNA for the CDR3 is TGTGCCAGCAGCTGGGGAGGGGTGGGCACTGAAGCTTTCTTT.

This clonotype was seen repeatedly, ten times or more. The chain uses TRBV27 and TRBJ2-7, with D tentatively TRBD1 or TRBD2 (5 bases each). The CDR3 totals 13 residues. Germline CDR1 is MNHEY and CDR2 is SMNVEV (reference sequence). Trimming cost V 7 bases and J 6 bases, with 16 bases left between them. The CDR3 nucleotides read TGTGCCAGCAAATTCAGGGAAAGCGGCGAGCAGTACTTC. This gives the protein CASKFRESGEQYF.

At least ten counts were recorded for this clonotype. This sequence joins TRBV28 and TRBJ1-5, with D hard to call. From germline, CDR1 is MDHEN and CDR2 SYDVKM. This CDR3 region has 15 residues. Trimming cost V 6 bases and J 3 bases, with 15 bases left between them. This CDR3 is CASRFHLETNQPQHF. The CDR3 DNA is TGTGCCAGCAGGTTCCACCTGGAGACCAATCAGCCCCAGCATTTT.

This clonotype was picked up many times. This rearrangement joins TRBV12-3 or TRBV12-4 to TRBJ2-7, with TRBD1 identical over 9 bases. This CDR3 has 15 amino acids. V was clipped by 7 bases and J by 4 bases; unmatched bases: 11. CDR3 coding DNA: TGTGCCAGCACCCCCGGGACAGGGAGTGTGTACGAGCAGTACTTC. The encoded protein is CASTPGTGSVYEQYF.

Turning to this clonotype: One end of the junction does not line up with germline, which may come from a read error. The chain is built from TRBV11-2 and TRBJ2-7; D is ambiguous. Germline lookup yields CDR1 SGHAT and CDR2 FQNNGV. The length of the CDR3 is 10 residues. This CDR3 reads CGSSLYEQSF. CDR3 DNA: TGTGGCAGCAGCTTATACGAGCAGTCCTTC.

This rearrangement joins TRBV27 to TRBJ1-5, with D uncertain. Germline CDR1 reads MNHEY; CDR2 reads SMNVEV (reference sequence). There are 16 residues in the CDR3. The V end lost 5 bases, the J end lost 6 bases, and 20 bases lay between the germline ends. CDR3 residues: CASSRNSRDASQPQHF. For the CDR3, the DNA is TGTGCCAGCAGTCGAAATTCACGGGATGCCAGTCAGCCCCAGCATTTT.

This clonotype has ten or more counts. The V gene is TRBV7-3, the J gene TRBJ2-5; 15 positions agree with TRBD2. The CDR3 has 16 amino acids. Per germline, CDR1 SGHTA and CDR2 FQGTGA. Trimming at V came to 4 bases and at J to 5 bases, leaving 5 bases not matched to a gene. Here the CDR3 DNA reads TGTGCCAGCAGCTCGGGGACTAGCGGGAGGAGCGAGACCCAGTACTTC. Protein sequence: CASSSGTSGRSETQYF.

In its sample, this clonotype was seen many times. It may be a read error: a sequence one base away is much more abundant. J is TRBJ1-3 and V is TRBV28, with D perhaps TRBD1 (5 bases). The length of the CDR3 is 14 residues. Trimming shortened V by 7 bases and J by 8 bases, and 18 bases separated the two germline ends. CDR1 and CDR2 from the germline V gene are MDHEN and SYDVKM. CDR3 protein: CASNLQGAGDTIYF. CDR3 in DNA: TGTGCCAGCAATTTGCAGGGAGCAGGAGACACCATATATTTT. The full variable domain, in which reference TRBV28 and TRBJ1-3 provide the parts outside the CDR3, is DVKVTQSSRYLVKRTGEKVFLECVQDMDHENMFWYRQDPGLGLRLIYFSYDVKMKEKGDIPEGYSVSREKKERFSLILESASTNQTSMYLCASNLQGAGDTIYFGEGSWLTVV.

This clonotype came up a few times. This chain joins TRBV3-1 and TRBJ2-2, with 8 bases matching TRBD2. The germline CDR1 and CDR2 sequences are LGHDT and YNNKEL (reference sequence). Germline trimming cut 1 base from V and 0 bases from J; bases unmatched to any gene: 1. The CDR3 runs to 16 residues. The DNA for the CDR3 is TGTGCCAGCAGCCAAGGAGCGGGAGCGAACACCGGGGAGCTGTTTTTT. Its protein is CASSQGAGANTGELFF.

This clonotype appeared many times. CDR3 DNA: TGCAGTGCTAGAGATTCGTGGGCGGGAACCGGGTACGAGCAGTACTTC. Protein: CSARDSWAGTGYEQYF. The chain has TRBV20-1 and TRBJ2-7, with a possible D match to TRBD2 (6 bases). Trimming removed 0 bases at V and 4 bases at J, with 19 bases between. The CDR3 is 16 residues long. CDR1 and CDR2 (germline): DFQATT, SNEGSKA (reference sequence).

In this sample, this clonotype turned up many times. The chain couples TRBV12-5 to TRBJ1-5; D possibly corresponds to TRBD1 (6 bases). Germline-derived CDR1 and CDR2 are LGHNT and FRNRAP. The CDR3 length is 17 residues. V lost 0 bases, J lost 2 bases, and 14 bases lay in between. CDR3 amino acids: CASGLVVGGLGNQPQHF. In nucleotides, the CDR3 is TGTGCTAGTGGTTTGGTAGTGGGGGGCTTGGGCAATCAGCCCCAGCATTTT.

This clonotype was seen more than once but under ten times. An end of the junction differs from the germline gene, which may be a read error. The chain carries TRBV12-3 or TRBV12-4 and TRBJ1-5, with 7 bases identical to TRBD1. This CDR3 is built from 13 residues. The CDR3, as DNA: TGTGCCAGCAGTTCAGGGGGGGATCAGCCCCAGCCTTTT. This sequence encodes CASSSGGDQPQPF.

Ten or more counts support this clonotype. CDR3 amino acids: CASSLKGSGQPQHF. The CDR3 DNA reads TGTGCCAGCAGTTTAAAGGGGAGTGGACAGCCCCAGCATTTT. The genes are TRBV12-3 or TRBV12-4 and TRBJ1-5; D possibly corresponds to TRBD1 (5 bases). The CDR3 totals 14 residues. V dropped 2 bases and J dropped 7 bases, with 12 bases sitting between them.

The sample holds many counts of this clonotype. The gene calls are TRBV5-4 and TRBJ2-5; 12 bases fit TRBD2. The junction had 6 bases not matched to a gene; V was cut back by 4 bases and J by 5 bases. The germline gives CDR1 SGHNT, CDR2 YYREEE (reference sequence). The CDR3 sequence is 15 residues long. Here the CDR3 reads CASSHRLAGVETQYF. CDR3 coding DNA: TGTGCCAGCAGCCACCGACTAGCGGGGGTGGAGACCCAGTACTTC.

This clonotype was seen at least ten times. The genes are TRBV6-1 and TRBJ1-5; D is unclear. Germline assignment: CDR1 MNHNS and CDR2 SASEGT. CDR3 length: 12 residues. The V gene lost 11 bases and the J gene lost 2 bases, with 10 bases spanning the gap. The CDR3 loop is CAHQDGNQPQHF. Written as DNA, the CDR3 is TGTGCCCACCAGGACGGCAATCAGCCCCAGCATTTT.

This clonotype was seen at least ten times. The chain employs TRBV19 and TRBJ1-5; D uncertain. The CDR3 length is 12 residues. In germline, CDR1 is LNHDA, CDR2 SQIVND (reference sequence). V lost 6 bases, J lost 7 bases, and 10 bases lay in between. The CDR3 DNA sequence: TGTGCCAGTAGCCCCCGAGGGCAGCCCCAGCATTTT. Protein: CASSPRGQPQHF.

This clonotype was recorded at least ten times. The J gene is TRBJ1-1, the V gene TRBV15; 11 bases are a match to TRBD1. The CDR3 consists of 14 residues. After removal of 6 bases from V and 4 bases from J, the junction contained 4 bases not matched to a gene. CDR1 LNHNV and CDR2 YYDKDF come from the germline V gene (reference sequence). The DNA for the CDR3 is TGTGCCACCAGAGGGGACAGGGGGGGCACTGAAGCTTTCTTT. It codes for CATRGDRGGTEAFF.

This clonotype occurred many times. The CDR3 sequence is CATSRDVTSGSYEQYF. The CDR3, as DNA: TGTGCCACCAGCAGAGATGTGACTAGCGGGAGCTACGAGCAGTACTTC. The V call is TRBV15, the J call TRBJ2-7, with 12 bases lining up with TRBD2. The germline gives CDR1 LNHNV, CDR2 YYDKDF (reference sequence). The CDR3 covers 16 residues. V lost 0 bases, J lost 3 bases, and 3 bases stayed unmatched.

This clonotype has at least ten counts. The chain links TRBV28 to TRBJ2-5, with 14 positions matching TRBD2. The J segment lost 3 bases and the V segment lost 7 bases, leaving 4 bases of the junction unmatched. CDR1 and CDR2 from the germline V gene are MDHEN and SYDVKM. The CDR3 contains 15 residues. The CDR3: CASTQTSGREETQYF. The DNA of the CDR3 is TGTGCCAGCACTCAGACTAGCGGGAGGGAAGAGACCCAGTACTTC.

This clonotype appeared many times. The chain employs TRBV4-1 and TRBJ1-1; D perhaps matches TRBD1 (5 bases). Per the germline V gene, CDR1 is MGHRA and CDR2 is YSYEKL. This CDR3 comprises 17 residues. The germline V and J ends were trimmed by 4 bases and 0 bases, with 18 bases remaining between them. CDR3 loop: CASSPQGADSMNTEAFF. CDR3 DNA: TGCGCCAGCAGCCCCCAAGGAGCCGACAGTATGAACACTGAAGCTTTCTTT.

This clonotype was seen repeatedly, ten times or more. CDR3 protein: CASREGLSRHNQPQHF. CDR3 DNA: TGTGCCAGCCGGGAGGGGCTTAGTCGACACAATCAGCCCCAGCATTTT. This sequence joins TRBV6-1 and TRBJ1-5; D perhaps matches TRBD1 (5 bases). The CDR3 runs to 16 residues. The germline CDR1 and CDR2 sequences are MNHNS and SASEGT. V was clipped by 8 bases and J by 3 bases, with 20 bases between them.

This clonotype was seen ten or more times. The chain recombines TRBV20-1 with TRBJ2-5, with D possibly matching TRBD1 (6 bases). V was trimmed by 0 bases and J by 2 bases, leaving 13 bases between them. The CDR3 sequence is 15 residues long. Germline V gene sequence: CDR1 DFQATT, CDR2 SNEGSKA (reference sequence). In nucleotides, the CDR3 is TGCAGTGCTAGAGATTTCCTGGACAGTCAAGAGACCCAGTACTTC. Protein: CSARDFLDSQETQYF.

This clonotype was counted many times. The chain links TRBV6-5 to TRBJ2-5, with 7 bases matching TRBD2. Trimming removed 3 bases from V and 4 bases from J; junction bases left unmatched: 8. The CDR3 has 15 residues. Germline V gene data show CDR1 as MNHEY and CDR2 as SVGAGI. The CDR3 is CASSYSGGSAETQYF. DNA for the CDR3: TGTGCCAGCAGTTATTCCGGCGGGAGTGCAGAGACCCAGTACTTC.